The rows below give T cell receptor beta chains drawn from one sample of a study of T cell repertoires in cytomegalovirus infection. Via MiXCR, TCRdb re-called the reads, giving one row per CDR3 protein. The sample consists of approximately 730,000 distinct CDR3 sequences, 33% of them appearing once. These TCRs are of unknown antigen specificity. Specimen: cultured PBMCs, collected from culture after CMV antigen stimulation. The receptors derive from a human donor in good health (CMV status not recorded). Some clones in this sample may be carry-over from other donors' samples. Both conserved end residues are part of each CDR3. The D gene is left open where the match is weak. Clone size is given for some rows only: seen once, a few or many times, or a class if the clone is expanded.

D gene	J gene	V gene	clone size	CDR3 protein	CDR3 DNA
NA	TRBJ1-5	TRBV6-1	few	CASTKGRGGNQPQHF	TGTGCCAGCACTAAAGGGCGGGGGGGCAATCAGCCCCAGCATTTT
NA	TRBJ2-5	TRBV6-1	NA	CASSEAVGGETQYF	TGTGCCAGCAGTGAAGCGGTCGGGGGCGAGACCCAGTACTTC
NA	TRBJ1-2	TRBV10-3	NA	CAISEGHLGGYGYTF	TGTGCCATCAGTGAGGGTCACCTGGGGGGCTATGGCTACACCTTC
NA	TRBJ2-5	TRBV11-2	NA	CASSSYKIQETQYF	TGTGCCAGCAGCTCGTACAAGATCCAAGAGACCCAGTACTTC
NA	TRBJ1-2	TRBV4-1	NA	CASSQVGGSRIQFGYTF	TGCGCCAGCAGCCAAGTAGGTGGCAGCAGAATTCAATTTGGCTACACCTTC
NA	TRBJ2-2	TRBV7-2	NA	CASIFAGFGELFF	TGTGCCAGCATCTTTGCCGGTTTCGGGGAGCTGTTTTTT
TRBD1	TRBJ2-1	TRBV19	NA	CASSGGWTGNYNEQFF	TGTGCCAGTAGTGGGGGTTGGACAGGGAATTACAATGAGCAGTTCTTC
TRBD1	TRBJ1-1	TRBV12-3/TRBV12-4	many	CASRTGGPEAFF	TGTGCCAGCAGGACAGGGGGCCCTGAAGCTTTCTTT
TRBD2	TRBJ2-7	TRBV7-2	few	CASSSALLAGASEQYF	TGTGCCAGCAGCTCCGCCCTTCTAGCGGGAGCCAGCGAGCAGTACTTC
NA	TRBJ2-5	TRBV27	NA	CASSPGHYGRETQYF	TGTGCCAGCAGTCCAGGACATTACGGGCGAGAGACCCAGTACTTC
NA	TRBJ1-2	TRBV6-2/TRBV6-3	NA	CASSYSNRIYGYTF	TGTGCCAGCAGTTACTCAAACAGAATCTATGGCTACACCTTC
NA	TRBJ1-6	TRBV6-5	NA	CATLSGGNSSPLHF	TGTGCCACCCTATCGGGAGGAAATTCTTCACCCCTCCACTTT
TRBD2	TRBJ2-1	TRBV6-1	NA	CASRTSGGAAEQFF	TGTGCCAGCCGCACTAGCGGGGGGGCCGCTGAGCAGTTCTTC
NA	TRBJ2-3	TRBV29-1	NA	CSVEERIRTDTQYF	TGCAGCGTTGAAGAGCGGATCCGGACAGATACGCAGTATTTT
NA	TRBJ2-7	TRBV2	NA	CASSLGQLIGYEQYF	TGTGCCAGCAGCCTAGGACAGTTAATAGGCTACGAGCAGTACTTC
NA	TRBJ1-2	TRBV7-9	NA	CASSYPYDYGYTF	TGTGCCAGCAGCTATCCATACGACTATGGCTACACCTTC
TRBD1	TRBJ1-4	TRBV7-2	few	CASTTPGQGNEKLFF	TGTGCCAGCACCACCCCGGGACAGGGTAATGAAAAACTGTTTTTT
TRBD1	TRBJ2-7	TRBV6-5	few	CASSYYPGTGSHEQYF	TGTGCCAGCAGCTATTATCCCGGGACAGGGTCGCACGAGCAGTACTTC
TRBD1	TRBJ1-2	TRBV2	few	CASSEEGAQDYGYTF	TGTGCCAGCAGTGAAGAGGGGGCTCAGGACTATGGCTACACCTTC
NA	TRBJ2-2	TRBV20-1	NA	CSAQQGAGELFF	TGCAGTGCTCAACAGGGCGCCGGGGAGCTGTTTTTT